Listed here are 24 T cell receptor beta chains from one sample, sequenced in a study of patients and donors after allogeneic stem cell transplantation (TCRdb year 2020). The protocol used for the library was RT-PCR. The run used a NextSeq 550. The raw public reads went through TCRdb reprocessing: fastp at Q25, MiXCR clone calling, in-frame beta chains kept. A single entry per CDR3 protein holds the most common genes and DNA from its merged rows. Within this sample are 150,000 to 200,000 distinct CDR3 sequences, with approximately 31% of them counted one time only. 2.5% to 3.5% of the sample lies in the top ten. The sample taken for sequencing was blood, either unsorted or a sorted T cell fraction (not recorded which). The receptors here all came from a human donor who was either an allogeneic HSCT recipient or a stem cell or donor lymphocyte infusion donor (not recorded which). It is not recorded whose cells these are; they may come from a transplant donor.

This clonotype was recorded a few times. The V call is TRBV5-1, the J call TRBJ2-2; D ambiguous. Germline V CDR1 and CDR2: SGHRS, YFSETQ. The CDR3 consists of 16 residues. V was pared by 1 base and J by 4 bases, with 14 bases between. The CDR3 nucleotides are TGCGCCAGCAGCTTGAACAGTCGGGCGGCCACCGGGGAGCTGTTTTTT. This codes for CASSLNSRAATGELFF.

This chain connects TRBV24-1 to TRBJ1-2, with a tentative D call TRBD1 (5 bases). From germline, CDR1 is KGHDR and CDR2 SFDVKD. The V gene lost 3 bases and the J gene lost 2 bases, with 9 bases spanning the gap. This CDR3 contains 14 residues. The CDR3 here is CATSDPDRNYGYTF. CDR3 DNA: TGTGCCACCAGTGATCCCGACAGAAACTATGGCTACACCTTC.

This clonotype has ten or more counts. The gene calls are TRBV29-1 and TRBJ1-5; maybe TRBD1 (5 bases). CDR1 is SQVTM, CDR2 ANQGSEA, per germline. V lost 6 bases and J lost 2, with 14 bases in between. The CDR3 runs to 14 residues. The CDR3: CSVGGGSGNQPQHF. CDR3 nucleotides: TGCAGCGTCGGCGGGGGGTCGGGCAATCAGCCCCAGCATTTT.

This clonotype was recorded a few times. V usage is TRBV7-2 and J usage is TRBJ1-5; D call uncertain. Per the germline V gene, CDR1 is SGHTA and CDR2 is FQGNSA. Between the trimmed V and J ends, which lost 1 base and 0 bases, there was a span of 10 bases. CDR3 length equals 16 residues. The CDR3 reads CASSLGTTYSNQPQHF. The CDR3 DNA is TGTGCCAGCAGCTTAGGTACAACTTATAGCAATCAGCCCCAGCATTTT.

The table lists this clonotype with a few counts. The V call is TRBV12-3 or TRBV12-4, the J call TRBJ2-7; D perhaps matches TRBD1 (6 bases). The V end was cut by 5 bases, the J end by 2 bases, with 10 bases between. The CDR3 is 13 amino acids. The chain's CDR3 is CASSLGHTYEQYF. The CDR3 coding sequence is TGTGCCAGCAGTCTGGGACATACCTACGAGCAGTACTTC.

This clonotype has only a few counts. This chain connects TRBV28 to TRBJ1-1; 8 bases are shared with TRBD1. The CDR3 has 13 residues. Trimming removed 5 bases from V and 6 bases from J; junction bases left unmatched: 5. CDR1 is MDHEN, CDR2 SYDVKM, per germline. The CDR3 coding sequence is TGTGCCAGCAGTCCCGGACAGGGCTCTGAAGCTTTCTTT. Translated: CASSPGQGSEAFF.

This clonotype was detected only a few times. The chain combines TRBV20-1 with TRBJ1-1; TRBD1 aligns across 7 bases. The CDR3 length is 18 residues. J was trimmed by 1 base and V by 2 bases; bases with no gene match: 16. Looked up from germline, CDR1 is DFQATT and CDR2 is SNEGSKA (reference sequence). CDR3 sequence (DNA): TGCAGTGCTAGAACAGCTCGGGACAGCCGTTATGGGAACACTGAAGCTTTCTTT. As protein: CSARTARDSRYGNTEAFF.

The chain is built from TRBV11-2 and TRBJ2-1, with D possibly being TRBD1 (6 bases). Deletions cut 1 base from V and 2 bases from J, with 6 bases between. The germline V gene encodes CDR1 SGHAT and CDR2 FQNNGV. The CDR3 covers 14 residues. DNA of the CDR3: TGTGCCAGCAGCTTAGGACAGGCCTACAATGAGCAGTTCTTC. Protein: CASSLGQAYNEQFF.

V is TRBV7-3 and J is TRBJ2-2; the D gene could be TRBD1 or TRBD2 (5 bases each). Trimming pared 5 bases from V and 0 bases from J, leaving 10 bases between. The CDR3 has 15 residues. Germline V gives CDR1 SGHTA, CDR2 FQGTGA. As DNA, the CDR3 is TGTGCCAGCAGCCGGGGCTCTACGAACACCGGGGAGCTGTTTTTT. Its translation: CASSRGSTNTGELFF.

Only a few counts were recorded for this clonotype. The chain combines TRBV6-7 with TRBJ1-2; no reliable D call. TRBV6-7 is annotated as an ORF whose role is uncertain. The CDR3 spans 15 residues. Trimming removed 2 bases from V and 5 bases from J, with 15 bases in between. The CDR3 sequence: CASSYGDWYRYGYTF. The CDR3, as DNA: TGTGCCAGCAGTTACGGAGACTGGTATCGGTATGGCTACACCTTC.

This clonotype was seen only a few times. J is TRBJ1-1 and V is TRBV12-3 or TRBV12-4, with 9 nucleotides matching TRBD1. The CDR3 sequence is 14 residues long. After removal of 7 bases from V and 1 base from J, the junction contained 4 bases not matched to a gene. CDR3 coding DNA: TGTGCCAGCATTGAACAGGGGGCGAACACTGAAGCTTTCTTT. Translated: CASIEQGANTEAFF.

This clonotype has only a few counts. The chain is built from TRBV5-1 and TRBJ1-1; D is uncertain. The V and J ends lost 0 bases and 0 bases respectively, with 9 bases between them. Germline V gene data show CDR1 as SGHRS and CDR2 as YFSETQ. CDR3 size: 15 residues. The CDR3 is CASSLGFGVNTEAFF. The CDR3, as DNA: TGCGCCAGCAGCTTGGGATTTGGAGTGAACACTGAAGCTTTCTTT.

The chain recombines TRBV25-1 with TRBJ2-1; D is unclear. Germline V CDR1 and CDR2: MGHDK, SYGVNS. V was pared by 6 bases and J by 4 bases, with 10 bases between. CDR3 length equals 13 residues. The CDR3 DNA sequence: TGTGCCAGCAGGGGCTTAGGGTACAATGAGCAGTTCTTC. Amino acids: CASRGLGYNEQFF. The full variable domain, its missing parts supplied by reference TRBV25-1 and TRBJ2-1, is EADIYQTPRYLVIGTGKKITLECSQTMGHDKMYWYQQDPGMELHLIHYSYGVNSTEKGDLSSESTVSRIRTEHFPLTLESARPSHTSQYLCASRGLGYNEQFFGPGTRLTVL.

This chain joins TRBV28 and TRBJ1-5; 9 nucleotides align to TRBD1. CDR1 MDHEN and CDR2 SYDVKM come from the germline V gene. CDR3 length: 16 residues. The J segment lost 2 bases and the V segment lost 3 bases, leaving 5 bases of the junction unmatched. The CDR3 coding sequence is TGTGCCAGCAGTTTGCAAACAGGGGGCGGCAATCAGCCCCAGCATTTT. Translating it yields CASSLQTGGGNQPQHF.

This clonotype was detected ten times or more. CDR3 amino acids: CASSQVADYQPQHF. Here the CDR3 DNA reads TGCGCCAGCAGCCAAGTGGCTGACTATCAGCCCCAGCATTTT. The V and J genes are TRBV4-3 and TRBJ1-5; D gene unclear. CDR1 and CDR2 (germline): LGHNA, YSLEER. With 1 base removed from V and 5 bases from J, the gap between germline ends came to 9 bases. This CDR3 has 14 residues.

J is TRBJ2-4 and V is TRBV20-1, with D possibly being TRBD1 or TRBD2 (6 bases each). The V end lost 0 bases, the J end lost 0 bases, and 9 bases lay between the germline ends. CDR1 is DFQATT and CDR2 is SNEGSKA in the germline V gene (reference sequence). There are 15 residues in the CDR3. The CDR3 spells CSARDEGGAKNIQYF. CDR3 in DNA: TGCAGTGCTAGAGATGAGGGGGGAGCCAAAAACATTCAGTACTTC.

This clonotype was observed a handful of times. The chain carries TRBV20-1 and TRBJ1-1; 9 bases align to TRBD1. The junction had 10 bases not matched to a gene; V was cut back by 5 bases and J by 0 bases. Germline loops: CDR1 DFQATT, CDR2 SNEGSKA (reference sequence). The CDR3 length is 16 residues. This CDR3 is CSAQGTGRYMNTEAFF. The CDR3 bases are TGCAGTGCTCAAGGGACAGGGAGGTACATGAACACTGAAGCTTTCTTT.

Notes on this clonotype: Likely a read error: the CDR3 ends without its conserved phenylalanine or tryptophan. DNA for the CDR3: TGTGCCAGCAGTTACTCGATCCCAGGGGCGCCAAATTCACCCCTCCACTTG. Translation: CASSYSIPGAPNSPLHL. The V gene is TRBV6-5, the J gene TRBJ1-6, with D possibly TRBD1 on 6 matching bases. The CDR3 has 17 amino acids. In germline, CDR1 is MNHEY, CDR2 SVGAGI. V was trimmed by 0 bases and J by 7 bases, leaving 16 bases between them.

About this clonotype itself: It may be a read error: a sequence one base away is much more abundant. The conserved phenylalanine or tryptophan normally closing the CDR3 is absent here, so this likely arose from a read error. The CDR3: CASSFLAQGVTEAFL. Written as DNA, the CDR3 is TGTGCCAGCAGTTTCTTAGCCCAGGGTGTCACTGAAGCTTTCTTG. This sequence joins TRBV6-5 and TRBJ1-1; D is perhaps TRBD1 (5 bases). This CDR3 has 15 residues. V was trimmed by 4 bases and J by 4 bases, leaving 16 bases between them. From germline, CDR1 is MNHEY and CDR2 SVGAGI.

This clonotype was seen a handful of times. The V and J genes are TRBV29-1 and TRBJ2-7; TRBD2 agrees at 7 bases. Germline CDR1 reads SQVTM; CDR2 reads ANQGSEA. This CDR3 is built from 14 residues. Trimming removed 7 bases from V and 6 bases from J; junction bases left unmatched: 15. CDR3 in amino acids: CSAKFGGSLFEQYF. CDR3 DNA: TGCAGCGCCAAGTTCGGCGGGAGCTTGTTCGAGCAGTACTTC.

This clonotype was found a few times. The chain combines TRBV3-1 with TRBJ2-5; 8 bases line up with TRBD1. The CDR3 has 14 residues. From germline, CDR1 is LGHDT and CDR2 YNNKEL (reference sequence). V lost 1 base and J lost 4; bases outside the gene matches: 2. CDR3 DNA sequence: TGTGCCAGCAGCCAAGGGACAGGGAGAGAGACCCAGTACTTC. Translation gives CASSQGTGRETQYF.

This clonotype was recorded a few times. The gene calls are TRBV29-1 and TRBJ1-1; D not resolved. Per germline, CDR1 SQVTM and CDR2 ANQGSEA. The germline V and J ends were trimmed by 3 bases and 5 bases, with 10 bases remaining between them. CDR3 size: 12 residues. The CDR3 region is CSVEAIRTEAFF. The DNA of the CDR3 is TGCAGCGTTGAGGCTATTCGGACTGAAGCTTTCTTT.

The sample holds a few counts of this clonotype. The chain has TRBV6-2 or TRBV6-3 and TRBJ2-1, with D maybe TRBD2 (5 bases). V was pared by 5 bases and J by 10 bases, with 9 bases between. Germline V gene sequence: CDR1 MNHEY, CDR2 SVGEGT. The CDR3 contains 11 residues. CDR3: CASSSREEQFF. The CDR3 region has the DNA TGTGCCAGCAGTAGCCGGGAAGAGCAGTTCTTC.

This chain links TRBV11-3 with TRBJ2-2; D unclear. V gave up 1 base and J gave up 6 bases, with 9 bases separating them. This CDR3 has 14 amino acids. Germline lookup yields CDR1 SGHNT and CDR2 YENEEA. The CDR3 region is CASSLGRYSGELFF. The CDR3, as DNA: TGTGCCAGCAGCTTAGGAAGATATTCCGGGGAGCTGTTTTTT.